Detailed here is one TCR beta chain. What it binds is not known. The sample comes from a study of shared clonotypes between healthy human individuals. Study at large: Each donor's CD4 naive and CD4 memory cells filled three plates apiece, CD8 naive two, and CD8 memory one. The study's findings and limits: Unshared clonotypes carried lower generation probabilities than those common to all four donors.

The CDR3 spans 15 residues. Germline values: CDR1 GTSNPN, CDR2 SVGIG (reference sequence). V dropped 2 bases and J dropped 2; count of bases not matched to a gene: 4. Sequencing used immunoSEQ multiplex PCR; TCRdb keeps in-frame clones, though not all of them. This table holds some 2,000,000 clones, 90% to 95% found once. Sequenced input: naive CD4+ T cells sorted from blood. Subset defined: CD45RA+ positively selected. The TCR was taken from a man aged 18 to 29 in good health. The gene calls are TRBV30 and TRBJ1-4, with 8 bases identical to TRBD1. CDR3 bases: TGTGCCTGGAGTATAGACAGGGGCACTAATGAAAAACTGTTTTTT. Protein sequence: CAWSIDRGTNEKLFF.